Shown below are 30 T cell receptor beta chains from a single sample sequenced in a study of CD8 T cell repertoires and HIV-1 epitope variants. Repertoires were generated with immunoSEQ multiplex PCR, while TCRdb's copy carries only in-frame clones and drops some. The table records under 100,000 clones, approximately 70% of them present only once. Sequenced sample: uncultured baseline CD8+ T cells from peripheral blood mononuclear cells (PBMCs). All receptors come from a male donor with HIV.

A few counts support this clone. The chain recombines TRBV4-3 with TRBJ2-7; D remains unclear. V was pared by 0 bases and J by 0 bases, with 9 bases between. Germline lookup yields CDR1 LGHNA and CDR2 YSLEER. The CDR3 is made up of 15 amino acids. CDR3 in amino acids: CASSQEITDSYEQYF. Here the CDR3 DNA reads TGCGCCAGCAGCCAAGAAATCACGGACTCCTACGAGCAGTACTTC.

V and J are TRBV2 and TRBJ1-2, with D possibly matching TRBD1 (5 bases). The V and J ends lost 2 bases and 1 base respectively, with 8 bases between them. There are 14 residues in the CDR3. Germline V lookup: CDR1 SNHLY, CDR2 FYNNEI. The CDR3 sequence: CASSERGDNYGYTF. The CDR3 DNA follows: TGTGCCAGCAGTGAAAGAGGGGATAACTATGGCTACACCTTC.

This clone has more than one count but fewer than ten. The J gene is TRBJ2-6, the V gene TRBV5-5, with D hard to call. The CDR3 spans 15 residues. Trimming left V 4 bases short and J 4 bases short, with 12 bases between. Germline V gene lookup returns CDR1 SGHKS and CDR2 YYEKEE (reference sequence). The CDR3 DNA follows: TGTGCCAGCAGCCCCGATTTCCCCGGGGCCAACGTCCTGACTTTC. Translation: CASSPDFPGANVLTF.

The V gene is TRBV18, the J gene TRBJ1-1; D not certain. The CDR3 length is 15 residues. V was shortened by 0 bases and J by 3 bases, with 11 bases between the two germline ends. CDR1 and CDR2 (germline): KGHSH, LQKENI. Here the CDR3 DNA reads TGTGCCAGCTCACCACCCCGGTCGAGGGACACTGAAGCTTTCTTT. The encoded protein is CASSPPRSRDTEAFF.

The sample holds one count of this clone. The V call is TRBV6-5, the J call TRBJ1-3; no definite D call. The CDR3 totals 14 residues. The germline V gene encodes CDR1 MNHEY and CDR2 SVGAGI. Trimming left V 2 bases short and J 4 bases short, with 9 bases between. CDR3 DNA: TGTGCCAGCAGTTACGGCAGTTCCGGAAACACCATATATTTT. It codes for CASSYGSSGNTIYF.

CDR3 coding DNA: TGTGCCAGCCTAGCGCAAGAGACCCAGTACTTC. This codes for CASLAQETQYF. The chain recombines TRBV28 with TRBJ2-5; D perhaps matches TRBD2 (6 bases). This CDR3 contains 11 residues. Germline-derived CDR1 and CDR2 are MDHEN and SYDVKM. V dropped 8 bases and J dropped 2 bases, with 6 bases sitting between them. The complete variable domain, with remaining parts taken from reference TRBV28 and TRBJ2-5, reads DVKVTQSSRYLVKRTGEKVFLECVQDMDHENMFWYRQDPGLGLRLIYFSYDVKMKEKGDIPEGYSVSREKKERFSLILESASTNQTSMYLCASLAQETQYFGPGTRLLVL.

J is TRBJ1-1 and V is TRBV28; D call uncertain. Trimming took off 1 base at V and 1 base at J, with 10 bases between the two ends. CDR3 length equals 15 residues. Germline V lookup: CDR1 MDHEN, CDR2 SYDVKM. DNA for the CDR3: TGTGCCAGCAGTTTATTCCCCGAAGGGAACACTGAAGCTTTCTTT. Protein: CASSLFPEGNTEAFF.

This sequence joins TRBV28 and TRBJ1-1, with TRBD1 identical over 10 bases. J gave up 3 bases and V 5 bases, and 6 bases lay outside the gene matches. From germline, CDR1 is MDHEN and CDR2 SYDVKM. The CDR3 is 15 amino acids. The CDR3 sequence is CASSTPTGGHTEAFF. The CDR3 DNA follows: TGTGCCAGCAGTACCCCGACAGGGGGCCACACTGAAGCTTTCTTT.

The chain is built from TRBV29-1 and TRBJ1-1; 7 bases map to TRBD1. Germline V CDR1 and CDR2: SQVTM, ANQGSEA. Trimming took 7 bases from V and 2 from J; bases not matched to a gene: 7. The CDR3 loop spans 13 amino acids. CDR3 region: CSALDRFNTEAFF. The CDR3, as DNA: TGCAGCGCCCTGGACAGGTTTAACACTGAAGCTTTCTTT.

V usage is TRBV5-8 and J usage is TRBJ1-6; D gene ambiguous. V lost 2 bases, J lost 0 bases, and 6 bases lay in between. The CDR3 covers 15 residues. The germline gives CDR1 SGHTS, CDR2 YDEGEE. DNA for the CDR3: TGTGCCAGCAGCTTCCAGAGCTCCTATAATTCACCCCTCCACTTT. It encodes CASSFQSSYNSPLHF.

This chain connects TRBV28 to TRBJ1-4; D is perhaps TRBD1 (5 bases). Germline V gene sequence: CDR1 MDHEN, CDR2 SYDVKM. The CDR3 totals 14 residues. Trimming took off 9 bases at V and 4 bases at J, with 15 bases between the two ends. In DNA form, the CDR3 reads TGTGCCAGTCACTCGGGACGGAGTAATGAAAAACTGTTTTTT. Amino acid sequence: CASHSGRSNEKLFF.

As DNA, the CDR3 is TGTGCCAGCAGTTATCCCGACAGGGACCGTGAAAAACTGTTTTTT. Its translation is CASSYPDRDREKLFF. The chain uses TRBV6-5 and TRBJ1-4; 7 bases map to TRBD1. Germline V gene data show CDR1 as MNHEY and CDR2 as SVGAGI. The CDR3 extends over 15 amino acids. With 3 bases clipped from V and 7 bases from J, the junction kept 8 bases outside the gene matches.

The chain recombines TRBV5-6 with TRBJ2-2; 9 bases fit TRBD2. This CDR3 contains 18 residues. Germline V gene lookup returns CDR1 SGHDT and CDR2 YYEEEE. Losses at the gene ends were 0 bases for V and 1 base for J; bases not matched to a gene: 7. CDR3 in DNA: TGTGCCAGCAGCTTGGTGGCTCTAGCGGGATTGAACACCGGGGAGCTGTTTTTT. Its protein is CASSLVALAGLNTGELFF.

This clone was seen a few times. The chain employs TRBV2 and TRBJ1-6; D is ambiguous. Trimming stripped 5 bases from V and 7 bases from J, with 15 bases between. The CDR3 has 15 amino acids. CDR1 SNHLY and CDR2 FYNNEI come from the germline V gene. CDR3 amino acids: CASSPRAVGNSPLHF. The CDR3, as DNA: TGTGCCAGCAGTCCGAGAGCCGTTGGGAATTCACCCCTCCACTTT. Based on the CDR3 plus reference TRBV2 and TRBJ1-6, the full variable domain is EPEVTQTPSHQVTQMGQEVILRCVPISNHLYFYWYRQILGQKVEFLVSFYNNEISEKSEIFDDQFSVERPDGSNFTLKIRSTKLEDSAMYFCASSPRAVGNSPLHFGNGTRLTVT.

The rearrangement links TRBV2 to TRBJ2-3; possibly TRBD2 for D (6 bases). V was cut by 7 bases and J by 0 bases, with 14 bases left in between. Per germline, CDR1 SNHLY and CDR2 FYNNEI. The CDR3 is made up of 15 amino acids. CDR3 region: CASNRAGGSTDTQYF. The CDR3 bases are TGTGCCAGCAATAGGGCCGGGGGAAGCACAGATACGCAGTATTTT.

This clone was detected many times. The J gene is TRBJ2-7, the V gene TRBV7-9, with TRBD1 as a possible D gene (5 bases). Deletions cut 1 base from V and 1 base from J, with 11 bases between. This CDR3 has 15 amino acids. Germline loops: CDR1 SEHNR, CDR2 FQNEAQ (reference sequence). The CDR3 coding sequence is TGTGCCAGCAGCTTAGGGGCAGGGCTGTCCTACGAGCAGTACTTC. Protein: CASSLGAGLSYEQYF.

V usage is TRBV29-1 and J usage is TRBJ2-7, with 7 bases identical to TRBD1. Unmatched junction bases numbered 6, after V lost 7 bases and J lost 3 bases. The CDR3 sequence is 12 residues long. Germline V gene data show CDR1 as SQVTM and CDR2 as ANQGSEA. The CDR3 sequence is CSGLGQFYEQYF. In DNA, the CDR3 is TGCAGCGGGCTGGGACAGTTCTACGAGCAGTACTTC.

V is TRBV7-8 and J is TRBJ2-7, with TRBD1 identical over 7 bases. CDR3 size: 14 residues. Germline-derived CDR1 and CDR2 are SGHVS and FQNEAQ. Trimming at V came to 2 bases and at J to 5 bases, leaving 6 bases not matched to a gene. The CDR3 sequence: CASSLSQGKDEQYF. CDR3 nucleotides: TGTGCCAGCAGCTTATCACAGGGGAAGGACGAGCAGTACTTC.

CDR3: CASSRSINQPQHF. The CDR3 DNA follows: TGTGCCAGTAGTAGAAGTATCAATCAGCCCCAGCATTTT. The V gene is TRBV19, the J gene TRBJ1-5; D remains unclear. The CDR3 extends over 13 amino acids. Germline CDR1 is LNHDA and CDR2 is SQIVND (reference sequence). Trimming took off 4 bases at V and 3 bases at J, with 7 bases between the two ends.

J is TRBJ1-2 and V is TRBV30, with D tentatively TRBD1 (5 bases). The CDR3 length is 10 residues. The germline V gene has CDR1 GTSNPN and CDR2 SVGIG (reference sequence). The V end was cut by 3 bases, the J end by 8 bases, with 7 bases between. CDR3 sequence reads: CAWRGEGYTF. The CDR3 DNA reads as TGTGCCTGGAGGGGGGAGGGCTACACCTTC. Drawing the rest from reference TRBV30 and TRBJ1-2, the complete variable domain is SQTIHQWPATLVQPVGSPLSLECTVEGTSNPNLYWYRQAAGRGLQLLFYSVGIGQISSEVPQNLSASRPQDRQFILSSKKLLLSDSGFYLCAWRGEGYTFGSGTRLTVV.

The chain is built from TRBV29-1 and TRBJ1-4, with 11 positions matching TRBD1. The trim removed 4 bases at V and 8 bases at J, leaving 3 bases unmatched. This CDR3 comprises 13 residues. Germline V lookup: CDR1 SQVTM, CDR2 ANQGSEA. CDR3 nucleotides: TGCAGCGTTGTAGGGACAGGGGGAGAAAAACTGTTTTTT. This gives the protein CSVVGTGGEKLFF.

This chain uses TRBV29-1 with TRBJ2-1, with D possibly being TRBD1 (5 bases). Between the trimmed V and J ends, which lost 2 bases and 0 bases, there was a span of 8 bases. The CDR3 extends over 14 amino acids. Germline V gives CDR1 SQVTM, CDR2 ANQGSEA. The CDR3 region is CSVEPRASYNEQFF. The CDR3 bases are TGCAGCGTTGAACCCAGGGCCTCCTACAATGAGCAGTTCTTC.

The chain carries TRBV19 and TRBJ1-2; 10 nucleotides line up with TRBD1. V lost 5 bases to trimming and J lost 4 bases; unmatched junction nucleotides: 10. CDR3 length equals 16 residues. Germline V CDR1 and CDR2: LNHDA, SQIVND (reference sequence). The CDR3 sequence: CASSRRTGGSTYGYTF. For the CDR3, the DNA is TGTGCCAGTAGTCGCAGGACAGGGGGGAGTACCTATGGCTACACCTTC.

The chain couples TRBV18 to TRBJ2-1, with D tentatively TRBD1 or TRBD2 (5 bases each). Germline V gene data show CDR1 as KGHSH and CDR2 as LQKENI. V dropped 2 bases and J dropped 6 bases, with 14 bases sitting between them. The length of the CDR3 is 15 residues. In DNA form, the CDR3 reads TGTGCCAGCTCACCAGACAGCCAGGCGGGCAATGAGCAGTTCTTC. Amino acids: CASSPDSQAGNEQFF.

The chain has TRBV28 and TRBJ1-2; D may be TRBD1 (5 bases). The V end was cut by 5 bases, the J end by 3 bases, with 13 bases between. The CDR3 runs to 14 residues. Germline CDR1 and CDR2: MDHEN and SYDVKM. The CDR3 sequence: CASSPSGTDYGYTF. CDR3 DNA: TGTGCCAGCAGTCCCTCCGGGACTGACTATGGCTACACCTTC.

V and J are TRBV6-6 and TRBJ2-7; 9 bases fit TRBD1. Losses at the gene ends were 6 bases for V and 5 bases for J; bases not matched to a gene: 11. Looked up from germline, CDR1 is MNHNY and CDR2 is SVGAGI (reference sequence). The CDR3 totals 15 residues. CDR3 bases: TGTGCCAGCAGCCGGATATCGGACAGGGGACACGAGCAGTACTTC. Protein product: CASSRISDRGHEQYF.

The V and J genes are TRBV7-3 and TRBJ2-1; 8 bases map to TRBD1. This CDR3 comprises 14 residues. The V gene's germline CDR1 is SGHTA and CDR2 FQGTGA. V was clipped by 5 bases and J by 10 bases; unmatched bases: 10. CDR3 sequence reads: CASSTQTGAGEQFF. CDR3 coding DNA: TGTGCCAGCAGCACGCAGACAGGGGCGGGAGAGCAGTTCTTC.

The gene calls are TRBV2 and TRBJ2-1, with 11 nucleotides matching TRBD2. V lost 3 bases, J lost 6 bases, and 7 bases stayed unmatched. The germline V gene encodes CDR1 SNHLY and CDR2 FYNNEI. This CDR3 comprises 16 residues. CDR3 amino acids: CASSDPTSGKGNEQFF. The CDR3 DNA is TGTGCCAGCAGTGACCCGACTAGCGGGAAAGGCAATGAGCAGTTCTTC.

The rearrangement links TRBV11-2 to TRBJ2-2; D gene ambiguous. Per germline, CDR1 SGHAT and CDR2 FQNNGV. CDR3 length: 14 residues. Deletions cut 3 bases from V and 2 bases from J, with 7 bases between. CDR3: CASSFAGNTGELFF. DNA of the CDR3: TGTGCCAGCAGCTTTGCTGGAAACACCGGGGAGCTGTTTTTT.

The V gene is TRBV2, the J gene TRBJ1-2; D is undetermined. V lost 8 bases, J lost 7 bases, and 11 bases lay in between. CDR3 length equals 11 residues. CDR1 is SNHLY and CDR2 is FYNNEI in the germline V gene. CDR3 DNA sequence: TGTGCCAGCGGAGCAGGTTCTGGCTACACCTTC. Amino acid sequence: CASGAGSGYTF.